This TCR beta chain was recovered during a study of cytomegalovirus exposure and HLA in healthy donors. Study details: In a later analysis, the 120 or so validation repertoires were reported to have used the same platform as the roughly 700 first-cohort repertoires. Broader study findings: Associated with cytomegalovirus, according to the listing, were around 160 TCR beta chains. The CMV antigen specificity of three CMV-associated chains was confirmed through in vitro analysis. Rare TCR sequences dominated, though some public TCRs recurred in many donors.

Some clones are missing from TCRdb's copy, which holds only in-frame ones; the method was immunoSEQ multiplex PCR. The sample contains 140,000 to 150,000 clones, about 94% of which appear only once. Turning to this clone: Its antigen remains unknown.

Unmatched junction bases numbered 6, after V lost 0 bases and J lost 5 bases. The CDR3 is made up of 16 amino acids. The germline V gene encodes CDR1 KGHSH and CDR2 LQKENI. What was sequenced was PBMCs. This TCR was recovered from a man between 18 and 35 years old in good health and CMV-seropositive. The chain combines TRBV18 with TRBJ1-2; TRBD1 matches at 10 bases. The CDR3, as DNA: TGTGCCAGCTCACCACCGACAGGGGGCGGTGTTTATGGCTACACCTTC. Residues: CASSPPTGGGVYGYTF.